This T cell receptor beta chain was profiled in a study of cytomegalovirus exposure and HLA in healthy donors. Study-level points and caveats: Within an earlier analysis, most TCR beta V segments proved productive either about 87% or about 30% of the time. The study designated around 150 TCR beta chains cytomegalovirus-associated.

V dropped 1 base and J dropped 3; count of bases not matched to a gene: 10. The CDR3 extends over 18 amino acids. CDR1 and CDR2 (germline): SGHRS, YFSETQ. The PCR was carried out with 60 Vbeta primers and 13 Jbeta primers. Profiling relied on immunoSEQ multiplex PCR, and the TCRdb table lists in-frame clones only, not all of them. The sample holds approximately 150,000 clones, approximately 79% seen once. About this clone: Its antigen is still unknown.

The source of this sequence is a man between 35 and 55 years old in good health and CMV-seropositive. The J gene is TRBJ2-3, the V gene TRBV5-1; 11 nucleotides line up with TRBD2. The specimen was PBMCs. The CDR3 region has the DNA TGCGCCAGCAGCTTGTCCCTCTCACGACTAGCGGGAACAGATACGCAGTATTTT. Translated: CASSLSLSRLAGTDTQYF.